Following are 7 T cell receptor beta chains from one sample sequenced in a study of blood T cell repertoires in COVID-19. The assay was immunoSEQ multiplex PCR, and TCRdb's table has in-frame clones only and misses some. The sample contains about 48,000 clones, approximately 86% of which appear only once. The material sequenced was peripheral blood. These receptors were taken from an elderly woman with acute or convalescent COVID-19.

This CDR3 reads CASSMAGAKNIQYF. CDR3 nucleotide sequence: TGTGCCAGTAGTATGGCCGGGGCCAAAAACATTCAGTACTTC. The chain employs TRBV19 and TRBJ2-4; no reliable D call. CDR3 length equals 14 residues. V was cut by 3 bases and J by 1 base, with 7 bases left in between. Germline CDR1 and CDR2: LNHDA and SQIVND (reference sequence).

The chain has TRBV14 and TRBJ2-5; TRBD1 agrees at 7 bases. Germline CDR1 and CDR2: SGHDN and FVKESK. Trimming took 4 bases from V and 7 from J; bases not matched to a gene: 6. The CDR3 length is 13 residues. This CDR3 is CASSLQGPGTQYF. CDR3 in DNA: TGTGCCAGCAGCCTACAGGGGCCGGGGACCCAGTACTTC.

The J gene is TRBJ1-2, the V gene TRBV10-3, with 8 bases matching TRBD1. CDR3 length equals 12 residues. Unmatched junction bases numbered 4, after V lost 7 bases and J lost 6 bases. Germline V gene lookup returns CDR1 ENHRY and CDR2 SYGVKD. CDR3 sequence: CAITPDRDGYTF. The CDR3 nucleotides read TGTGCCATCACCCCGGACAGGGATGGCTACACCTTC.

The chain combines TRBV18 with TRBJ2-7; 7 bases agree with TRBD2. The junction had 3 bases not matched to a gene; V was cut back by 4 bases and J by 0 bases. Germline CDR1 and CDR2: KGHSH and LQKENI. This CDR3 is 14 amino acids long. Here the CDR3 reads CASSQSGASYEQYF. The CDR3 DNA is TGTGCCAGCTCACAGAGCGGGGCCTCCTACGAGCAGTACTTC.

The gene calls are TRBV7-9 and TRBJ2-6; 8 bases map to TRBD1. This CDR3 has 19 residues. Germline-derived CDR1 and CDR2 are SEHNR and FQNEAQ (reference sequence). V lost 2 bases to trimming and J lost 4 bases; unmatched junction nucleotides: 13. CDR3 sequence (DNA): TGTGCCAGCAGCTTATACCGGGACAGGAAACGGCCCGGGGCCAACGTCCTGACTTTC. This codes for CASSLYRDRKRPGANVLTF.

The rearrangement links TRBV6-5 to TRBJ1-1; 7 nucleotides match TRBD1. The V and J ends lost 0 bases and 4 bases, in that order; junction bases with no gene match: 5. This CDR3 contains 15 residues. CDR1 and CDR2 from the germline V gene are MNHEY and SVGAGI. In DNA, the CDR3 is TGTGCCAGCAGTTACTCGACAGGGAAGAGCACTGAAGCTTTCTTT. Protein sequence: CASSYSTGKSTEAFF.

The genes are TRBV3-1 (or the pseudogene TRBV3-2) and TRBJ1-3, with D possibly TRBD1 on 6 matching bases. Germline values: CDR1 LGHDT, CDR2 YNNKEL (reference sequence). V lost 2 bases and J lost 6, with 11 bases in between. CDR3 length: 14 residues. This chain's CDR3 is CASSQSDRINTIYF. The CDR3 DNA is TGTGCCAGCAGCCAATCGGACAGAATAAACACCATATATTTT.